In its sample, the clone carrying this T cell receptor (beta chain) ranks as medium-sized. The ends were cut back, 1 base at V and 3 bases at J, with 9 bases in the middle. CDR3 length: 14 amino acids. Germline V gene data show CDR1 as SGHVS and CDR2 as FQNEAQ. TCRdb re-derived calls from the 5' RACE reads in MiXCR, one entry per CDR3 protein. The sample shows around 3,000 distinct CDR3 sequences, 17% of them seen only once. Time point of the sample: sample taken at primary tumor resection. Sequencing covered unsorted whole RNA taken from tumor, nontumor lung or frozen PBMC. The sample originates from a study of spatial heterogeneity in lung cancer. Across the study: The mean occurrence of each unique TCR and UMI combination in raw reads exceeded ten.

J is TRBJ2-5 and V is TRBV7-8; D is undetermined. The sample here was normal lung tissue next to the tumor, taken at surgery. This receptor was identified in a female donor with early-stage non-small cell lung cancer. As DNA, the CDR3 is TGTGCCAGCAGCTTAGGGTCTAGGGAAGAGACCCAGTACTTC. Translated, it gives CASSLGSREETQYF.